The 7 T cell receptor beta chains in this list originate from one sample, sequenced in a study of T cell responses to AZD1222 COVID-19 vaccine. Generated by immunoSEQ multiplex PCR, the TCRdb table keeps only in-frame clones and is missing some. The table has about 120,000 clones, roughly 91% seen once. Sequences were derived from peripheral blood, sampled 28 days after the second AZD1222 dose. The receptors shown here come from an adult who received the AZD1222 COVID-19 vaccine.

This clone appeared a single time. The rearrangement uses TRBV5-1 and TRBJ1-6; 7 positions agree with TRBD1. The CDR3 totals 16 residues. V lost 4 bases, J lost 10 bases, and 14 bases stayed unmatched. Germline loops: CDR1 SGHRS, CDR2 YFSETQ. DNA for the CDR3: TGCGCCAGCAGCGGGGACAGCTGGAATGGAGGGTCACCCCTCCACTTT. Its protein is CASSGDSWNGGSPLHF.

This chain joins TRBV15 and TRBJ2-2, with D perhaps being TRBD1 or TRBD2 (5 bases each). CDR1 is LNHNV, CDR2 YYDKDF, per germline (reference sequence). The CDR3 totals 14 residues. V was clipped by 5 bases and J by 3 bases, with 10 bases between them. The DNA of the CDR3 is TGTGCCACCAGCCCCGGGGCGGACACCGGGGAGCTGTTTTTT. Its protein is CATSPGADTGELFF.

In its sample, this clone was seen once. The chain links TRBV6-2 or TRBV6-3 to TRBJ2-7; D is ambiguous. The CDR3 spans 10 residues. V was trimmed by 4 bases and J by 7 bases, leaving 5 bases between them. CDR1 and CDR2 (germline): MNHEY, SVGEGT. The DNA for the CDR3 is TGTGCCAGCAGTTCTCGGGAGCAGTACTTC. This encodes CASSSREQYF.

The rearrangement links TRBV29-1 to TRBJ1-1; tentative D call: TRBD1 (6 bases). CDR1 and CDR2 from the germline V gene are SQVTM and ANQGSEA. V lost 7 bases to trimming and J lost 7 bases, with 16 bases between them. This CDR3 has 12 amino acids. In DNA, the CDR3 is TGCAGCGACCACAGGGCCCGGGGTGAAGCTTTCTTT. It encodes CSDHRARGEAFF.

The chain joins TRBV3-1 (or the pseudogene TRBV3-2) to TRBJ2-5; TRBD2 matches 10 bases. Trimming removed 5 bases from V and 3 bases from J; junction bases left unmatched: 3. The CDR3 has 14 amino acids. Germline CDR1 and CDR2: LGHDT and YNNKEL (reference sequence). The CDR3 nucleotides are TGTGCCAGCAGCACTAGCGGGATAGAAGAGACCCAGTACTTC. Translation gives CASSTSGIEETQYF.

This chain joins TRBV6-5 and TRBJ2-5, with unresolved D. V dropped 0 bases and J dropped 5 bases, with 7 bases sitting between them. The CDR3 is 13 residues long. Germline V CDR1 and CDR2: MNHEY, SVGAGI. The CDR3 sequence is CASSYSILETQYF. The DNA of the CDR3 is TGTGCCAGCAGTTACTCGATCCTGGAGACCCAGTACTTC.

This clone appeared once. The V call is TRBV3-1 (or the pseudogene TRBV3-2), the J call TRBJ2-2, with D possibly TRBD1 on 6 matching bases. Germline V gene lookup returns CDR1 LGHDT and CDR2 YNNKEL (reference sequence). The CDR3 extends over 14 amino acids. V lost 10 bases, J lost 5 bases, and 17 bases lay in between. The CDR3 DNA follows: TGTGCCACCGGCCAGGGGCTCCCTACCGGGGAGCTGTTTTTT. Translated: CATGQGLPTGELFF.